These 23 T cell receptor beta chains originate from one sample sequenced in a study of naive and memory T cell subsets. Study-wide findings and caveats: A few larger clonotypes appeared in naive repertoires, especially CD8, possibly memory cells re-expressing CD45RA.

No antigen is known for these receptors. Two oligonucleotides, mixed equimolar, formed the beta constant-region primer covering TRBC1 and TRBC2. Nested alpha and beta constant-region primers with the SP2 primer drove four PCR rounds on ligated cDNA. One entry per CDR3 protein results from TCRdb running MiXCR on the UMI-ligation and nested PCR reads. Of 140,000 to 150,000 distinct CDR3 sequences in the sample, 22% are singletons; the top ten hold over 0.09%. The sequencing input was naive CD4+ T cells from blood. The receptors were sampled from a human donor in good health.

This clonotype was seen many times. This chain connects TRBV27 to TRBJ2-1; TRBD2 aligns across 13 bases. There are 16 residues in the CDR3. Trimming at V came to 2 bases and at J to 8 bases, leaving 6 bases not matched to a gene. Germline CDR1 is MNHEY and CDR2 is SMNVEV (reference sequence). CDR3 sequence: CASSLERTSGSYEQFF. The CDR3 bases are TGTGCCAGCAGTTTAGAAAGGACTAGCGGGAGCTATGAGCAGTTCTTC.

The rearrangement links TRBV19 to TRBJ2-3; TRBD2 matches 10 bases. There are 14 residues in the CDR3. V lost 10 bases and J lost 6; bases outside the gene matches: 10. Germline assignment: CDR1 LNHDA and CDR2 SQIVND (reference sequence). CDR3 residues: CATRLAGPRDTQYF. The CDR3 DNA reads as TGTGCCACGCGACTAGCGGGCCCCCGTGATACGCAGTATTTT.

This chain uses TRBV7-3 with TRBJ1-1, with TRBD1 matching 8 bases. Germline V CDR1 and CDR2: SGHTA, FQGTGA. The trim removed 5 bases at V and 4 bases at J, leaving 9 bases unmatched. The CDR3 runs to 15 residues. The CDR3 region has the DNA TGTGCCAGCAGCCCGACCCCAGGGGGCCTCACTGAAGCTTTCTTT. Residues: CASSPTPGGLTEAFF.

This clonotype was seen a few times. The gene calls are TRBV5-1 and TRBJ2-3; D is perhaps TRBD1 (6 bases). This CDR3 has 14 amino acids. The germline V and J ends were trimmed by 0 bases and 7 bases, with 12 bases remaining between them. CDR1 and CDR2 (germline): SGHRS, YFSETQ. CDR3 nucleotide sequence: TGCGCCAGCAGCTTGGGACAGGCTGTAAATACGCAGTATTTT. Its protein is CASSLGQAVNTQYF.

This clonotype has at least ten counts. The chain links TRBV30 to TRBJ2-7, with D unresolved. Germline lookup yields CDR1 GTSNPN and CDR2 SVGIG (reference sequence). V was shortened by 1 base and J by 3 bases, with 7 bases between the two germline ends. This CDR3 comprises 12 residues. This CDR3 reads CAWSGNLYEQYF. DNA for the CDR3: TGTGCCTGGAGTGGGAATCTCTACGAGCAGTACTTC.

This clonotype has a handful of counts. The chain is built from TRBV4-3 and TRBJ2-2, with a tentative D call TRBD1 (6 bases). The CDR3 spans 18 residues. Germline CDR1 is LGHNA and CDR2 is YSLEER. The V and J ends lost 0 bases and 4 bases respectively, with 18 bases between them. For the CDR3, the DNA is TGCGCCAGCAGCCAAGATCTGGGTGTACGCAGGGGCACCGGGGAGCTGTTTTTT. Amino acid sequence: CASSQDLGVRRGTGELFF.

V gene TRBV6-5 combines with J gene TRBJ2-5, with 7 bases matching TRBD2. J was trimmed by 2 bases and V by 2 bases; bases with no gene match: 5. This CDR3 comprises 15 residues. Per germline, CDR1 MNHEY and CDR2 SVGAGI. CDR3 nucleotides: TGTGCCAGCAGTTACGCCCCCGGGAGGCAAGAGACCCAGTACTTC. Translating it yields CASSYAPGRQETQYF.

This clonotype has just a few counts. The chain has TRBV28 and TRBJ2-7; D gene unclear. In germline, CDR1 is MDHEN, CDR2 SYDVKM. Trimming shortened V by 6 bases and J by 1 base, and 7 bases separated the two germline ends. CDR3 length: 12 amino acids. The CDR3 is CASRQSSYEQYF. CDR3 DNA: TGTGCCAGCAGGCAGTCATCCTACGAGCAGTACTTC.

J is TRBJ1-2 and V is TRBV27; 9 bases fit TRBD1. The CDR3 extends over 16 amino acids. In germline, CDR1 is MNHEY, CDR2 SMNVEV (reference sequence). V shed 6 bases, J shed 4 bases, and the junction held 12 bases outside the gene matches. The CDR3 coding sequence is TGTGCCAGCAGCACCCGGGACAGGGTTTCTAGCTATGGCTACACCTTC. Residues: CASSTRDRVSSYGYTF.

This clonotype was seen ten or more times. As DNA, the CDR3 is TGCGCCAGCAGCCGCGCGGTCAGCGGGAACTACGAGCAGTACTTC. Translated: CASSRAVSGNYEQYF. V and J are TRBV4-3 and TRBJ2-7, with 7 nucleotides matching TRBD2. Germline CDR1 LGHNA, CDR2 YSLEER. Trimming at V came to 4 bases and at J to 3 bases, leaving 9 bases not matched to a gene. CDR3 length: 15 amino acids.

This clonotype was seen ten or more times. V gene TRBV14 combines with J gene TRBJ2-3, with D hard to call. V was trimmed by 0 bases and J by 0 bases, leaving 4 bases between them. Germline loops: CDR1 SGHDN, CDR2 FVKESK. The CDR3 spans 14 residues. This CDR3 is CASSQDWSTDTQYF. CDR3 DNA sequence: TGTGCCAGCAGCCAAGATTGGAGCACAGATACGCAGTATTTT.

This clonotype has more than one count but fewer than ten. This sequence joins TRBV28 and TRBJ2-7; D might be TRBD2 (7 bases). Trimming shortened V by 2 bases and J by 0 bases, and 11 bases separated the two germline ends. The CDR3 extends over 15 amino acids. The germline V gene encodes CDR1 MDHEN and CDR2 SYDVKM. CDR3 nucleotides: TGTGCCAGCAGTTTAAGGGGGGGCCCCTCCTACGAGCAGTACTTC. Translated: CASSLRGGPSYEQYF.

CDR3 protein: CASSLASGGETQYF. DNA of the CDR3: TGCGCCAGCAGCTTGGCGTCGGGGGGTGAGACCCAGTACTTC. The chain combines TRBV5-1 with TRBJ2-5; 7 bases line up with TRBD2. The V and J ends lost 0 bases and 5 bases, in that order; junction bases with no gene match: 4. This CDR3 is 14 amino acids long. Germline CDR1 is SGHRS and CDR2 is YFSETQ.

Regarding this clonotype: Relative to the germline gene, one junction end is altered; a read error may explain this. This rearrangement joins TRBV28 to TRBJ1-3, with D perhaps matching TRBD1 (5 bases). CDR3 size: 14 residues. Germline-derived CDR1 and CDR2 are MDHEN and SYDVKM. CDR3 DNA: TGTGTCAGCAGACCTGGGACGGAACGAAACACCATATATTTT. Its translation: CVSRPGTERNTIYF.

The rearrangement joins TRBV12-3 or TRBV12-4 to TRBJ2-7, with 7 positions matching TRBD2. The CDR3 length is 16 residues. With V trimmed by 4 bases and J by 10 bases, 19 bases remained unmatched. The DNA for the CDR3 is TGTGCCAGCAGTTCTTCCCTCGGGGCGGGAGACGGCAATCAGTACTTC. Protein: CASSSSLGAGDGNQYF.

V gene TRBV20-1 combines with J gene TRBJ1-6; D is unresolved. V shed 5 bases and J shed 13 bases, with 9 bases lying between them. The CDR3 totals 10 residues. Germline CDR1 and CDR2: DFQATT and SNEGSKA (reference sequence). The CDR3 DNA reads TGCAGTGCTCTGTCCCCGCCCCTCCACTTT. Translated, it gives CSALSPPLHF.

V usage is TRBV4-3 and J usage is TRBJ2-5, with D perhaps TRBD2 (5 bases). Trimming left V 1 base short and J 2 bases short, with 8 bases between. CDR1 is LGHNA and CDR2 is YSLEER in the germline V gene. The CDR3 runs 14 residues. The CDR3 DNA reads TGCGCCAGCAGCCAAGGGACTTGGCAAGAGACCCAGTACTTC. Encoded protein: CASSQGTWQETQYF.

This clonotype was counted a few times. This chain links TRBV6-2 or TRBV6-3 with TRBJ2-7, with D uncertain. CDR3 size: 15 residues. Trimming cost V 4 bases and J 4 bases, with 17 bases left between them. Germline assignment: CDR1 MNHEY and CDR2 SVGEGT. The CDR3 sequence is CASSSYSSDFYEQYF. In DNA, the CDR3 is TGTGCCAGCAGTTCCTACAGTTCCGACTTTTACGAGCAGTACTTC.

The rearrangement links TRBV12-3 or TRBV12-4 to TRBJ1-4; TRBD1 matches at 7 bases. This CDR3 comprises 14 residues. V lost 5 bases, J lost 5 bases, and 5 bases stayed unmatched. Here the CDR3 reads CASSLDRVNEKLFF. CDR3 sequence (DNA): TGTGCCAGCAGTCTAGACAGGGTCAATGAAAAACTGTTTTTT.

In this sample, this clonotype turned up a few times. This chain joins TRBV20-1 and TRBJ1-1; D may be TRBD1 (5 bases). V was cut by 6 bases and J by 1 base, with 12 bases left in between. The germline CDR1 and CDR2 sequences are DFQATT and SNEGSKA (reference sequence). The CDR3 extends over 13 amino acids. The CDR3 loop is CSAGGQSNTEAFF. The CDR3 DNA follows: TGCAGTGCGGGAGGACAATCGAACACTGAAGCTTTCTTT.

The V call is TRBV28, the J call TRBJ1-2, with a possible D match to TRBD1 (6 bases). There are 11 residues in the CDR3. The germline V gene encodes CDR1 MDHEN and CDR2 SYDVKM. The CDR3 DNA reads TGTGCTACCCGGACAGTCTATGGCTACACCTTC. It yields the protein CATRTVYGYTF.

This clonotype was counted only a few times. The chain couples TRBV7-3 to TRBJ2-2; D not certain. Germline CDR1 SGHTA, CDR2 FQGTGA. This CDR3 has 15 amino acids. Between the trimmed V and J ends, which lost 6 bases and 5 bases, there was a span of 16 bases. CDR3 DNA sequence: TGTGCCAGCAGTTCCGGCCAAAACCCGACCGGGGAGCTGTTTTTT. Amino acid sequence: CASSSGQNPTGELFF.

The V call is TRBV15, the J call TRBJ2-5, with 11 bases lining up with TRBD2. CDR3 length equals 16 residues. Trimming took 0 bases from V and 4 from J; bases not matched to a gene: 4. The germline V gene has CDR1 LNHNV and CDR2 YYDKDF (reference sequence). CDR3 in DNA: TGTGCCACCAGCAGAGATCTAGCGGGAGGACGAGAGACCCAGTACTTC. Its protein product is CATSRDLAGGRETQYF. Using reference TRBV15 and TRBJ2-5 for the parts outside the CDR3, the full variable domain is DAMVIQNPRYQVTQFGKPVTLSCSQTLNHNVMYWYQQKSSQAPKLLFHYYDKDFNNEADTPDNFQSRRPNTSFCFLDIRSPGLGDTAMYLCATSRDLAGGRETQYFGPGTRLLVL.